These 11 T cell receptor beta chains share one sample of origin, sequenced in a study of Tregs in tolerant kidney transplant recipients (dated by TCRdb to between 2017 and 2020). Libraries were built with the immunoSEQ multiplex PCR assay. The table comes from immuneACCESS by way of TCRdb, which keeps in-frame sequences with V and J called. Part of the clones is missing from these tables; in studies checked, under half for an unresolved V gene and the rest for unknown reasons. The table for this sample lists roughly 120,000 clones; roughly 93% of them were counted only once. The ten biggest clones cover approximately 0.59% of the sample. The sequencing input was CD4+ T cells from blood. The receptors derive from a human donor in good health.

This chain uses TRBV7-9 with TRBJ2-3; 8 bases align to TRBD2. This CDR3 spans 16 amino acids. The germline V gene has CDR1 SEHNR and CDR2 FQNEAQ (reference sequence). V lost 1 base, J lost 0 bases, and 3 bases stayed unmatched. CDR3 amino acids: CASSLDPSGSTDTQYF. Written as DNA, the CDR3 is TGTGCCAGCAGCTTAGACCCTAGCGGGAGCACAGATACGCAGTATTTT.

This clone was seen only once. This chain connects TRBV5-1 to TRBJ1-6, with D possibly matching TRBD1 (5 bases). Trimming took off 4 bases at V and 7 bases at J, with 15 bases between the two ends. In germline, CDR1 is SGHRS, CDR2 YFSETQ. CDR3 length: 15 amino acids. The CDR3 nucleotides read TGCGCCAGCAGCCGGGACGGCCCGGGGAATTCACCCCTCCACTTT. Its protein is CASSRDGPGNSPLHF.

This clone has only one observation. The chain employs TRBV19 and TRBJ2-1; D gene unclear. Looked up from germline, CDR1 is LNHDA and CDR2 is SQIVND (reference sequence). This CDR3 region has 14 residues. Trimming pared 4 bases from V and 5 bases from J, leaving 12 bases between. CDR3 sequence reads: CASSRGVWDNEQFF. The CDR3 nucleotides are TGTGCCAGTAGTAGAGGAGTCTGGGACAATGAGCAGTTCTTC.

This rearrangement joins TRBV9 to TRBJ2-1; 9 positions match TRBD1. V lost 3 bases and J lost 6; bases outside the gene matches: 7. In germline, CDR1 is SGDLS, CDR2 YYNGEE. This CDR3 contains 15 residues. CDR3 nucleotides: TGTGCCAGCAGCGACCGACAGGGGGTTTCCAATGAGCAGTTCTTC. It specifies CASSDRQGVSNEQFF.

This clone was recorded a few times. The chain is built from TRBV6-6 and TRBJ1-1; D is perhaps TRBD1 (5 bases). Germline CDR1 is MNHNY and CDR2 is SVGAGI (reference sequence). Trimming stripped 4 bases from V and 1 base from J, with 10 bases between. This CDR3 has 14 amino acids. CDR3 nucleotides: TGTGCCAGCAGTTTGGGGGAATGGAACACTGAAGCTTTCTTT. Translating gives CASSLGEWNTEAFF.

V is TRBV18 and J is TRBJ1-2; D is undetermined. The CDR3 totals 13 residues. Germline V lookup: CDR1 KGHSH, CDR2 LQKENI. V lost 6 bases and J 2 bases, leaving 10 bases between the germline ends. Here the CDR3 DNA reads TGTGCCAGCTCGATGACTGACAACTATGGCTACACCTTC. Encoded protein: CASSMTDNYGYTF.

This sequence joins TRBV2 and TRBJ1-2; maybe TRBD1 (6 bases). Deletions cut 4 bases from V and 8 bases from J, with 14 bases between. Germline loops: CDR1 SNHLY, CDR2 FYNNEI. The CDR3 spans 13 residues. The CDR3 region is CASSASGGGGYTF. CDR3 DNA: TGTGCCAGCAGTGCGAGTGGGGGCGGAGGCTACACCTTC. The full variable domain, completed using reference TRBV2 and TRBJ1-2, is EPEVTQTPSHQVTQMGQEVILRCVPISNHLYFYWYRQILGQKVEFLVSFYNNEISEKSEIFDDQFSVERPDGSNFTLKIRSTKLEDSAMYFCASSASGGGGYTFGSGTRLTVV.

The chain joins TRBV18 to TRBJ2-7; D possibly matches TRBD1 or TRBD2 (5 bases each). Germline-derived CDR1 and CDR2 are KGHSH and LQKENI. The CDR3 consists of 14 residues. V gave up 4 bases and J gave up 1 base, with 11 bases separating them. The CDR3 nucleotides read TGTGCCAGCTCACGGGGGTCCAATTCCTACGAGCAGTACTTC. This codes for CASSRGSNSYEQYF.

Only a few counts were recorded for this clone. The chain uses TRBV7-3 and TRBJ2-1; a possible D gene is TRBD2 (6 bases). Germline V gene data show CDR1 as SGHTA and CDR2 as FQGTGA. CDR3 size: 14 residues. Trimming stripped 4 bases from V and 0 bases from J, with 7 bases between. CDR3: CASSSGGSYNEQFF. The CDR3 DNA is TGTGCCAGCAGCTCCGGGGGCTCCTACAATGAGCAGTTCTTC.

The rearrangement joins TRBV6-1 to TRBJ1-5; D is undetermined. Germline values: CDR1 MNHNS, CDR2 SASEGT. Trimming shortened V by 3 bases and J by 5 bases, and 8 bases separated the two germline ends. The CDR3 has 13 residues. The CDR3 reads CASSDGGYQPQHF. The CDR3 nucleotides read TGTGCCAGCAGTGATGGCGGATATCAGCCCCAGCATTTT.

J is TRBJ1-2 and V is TRBV30; D may be TRBD1 (5 bases). The germline CDR1 and CDR2 sequences are GTSNPN and SVGIG (reference sequence). The CDR3 has 14 residues. Trimming shortened V by 0 bases and J by 8 bases, and 16 bases separated the two germline ends. CDR3 amino acids: CAWSVPGARKGYTF. CDR3 DNA: TGTGCCTGGAGTGTACCTGGGGCTCGGAAAGGCTACACCTTC.